This is a list of T cell receptor beta chains from one sample in a study of shared clonotypes between healthy human individuals. Profiling relied on immunoSEQ multiplex PCR, and the TCRdb table lists in-frame clones only, not all of them. Of about 700,000 clones listed, roughly 70% are singletons. Sequencing was performed on memory CD4+ T cells sorted from blood. These TCRs come from a woman younger than 45 in good health. The CDR3 runs from the conserved cysteine through the conserved F or W. Fields, in order: CDR3 length, D gene, clone size, V gene, J gene, CDR3 DNA, CDR3 protein. A D gene is named only where the DNA matches it firmly. The size field is filled for only some rows; it gives once, few, many or a size class.

length: 15; D: TRBD1; size: many; V: TRBV6-1; J: TRBJ2-3; DNA: TGTGCCAGCGGACCCTTGGGACAGTACACAGATACGCAGTATTTT; CDR3: CASGPLGQYTDTQYF
length: 15; D: NA; size: few; V: TRBV19; J: TRBJ1-5; DNA: TGTGCCAGTAGTGTTACGGGCCTCCACAATCAGCCCCAGCATTTT; CDR3: CASSVTGLHNQPQHF
length: 15; D: TRBD1; size: NA; V: TRBV30; J: TRBJ1-5; DNA: TGTGCCTGGGGACAGGGGACCTATAGCAATCAGCCCCAGCATTTT; CDR3: CAWGQGTYSNQPQHF
length: 17; D: TRBD2; size: NA; V: TRBV5-5; J: TRBJ2-3; DNA: TGTGCCAGCAGCTCGACGAAGACTAGCGGGAGAGGAGATACGCAGTATTTT; CDR3: CASSSTKTSGRGDTQYF
length: 16; D: NA; size: NA; V: TRBV5-1; J: TRBJ2-2; DNA: TGCGCCAGCAGCTTGGAGACAGGCATGAACACCGGGGAGCTGTTTTTT; CDR3: CASSLETGMNTGELFF
length: 15; D: TRBD2; size: NA; V: TRBV5-4; J: TRBJ2-1; DNA: TGTGCCAGCAGCTTCTTTGCGGGAGCCTACAATGAGCAGTTCTTC; CDR3: CASSFFAGAYNEQFF
length: 16; D: NA; size: NA; V: TRBV5-4; J: TRBJ1-2; DNA: TGTGCCAGCAGCTTGGGTCGGGGGGCGCCGGGGACTGGCTACACCTTC; CDR3: CASSLGRGAPGTGYTF
length: 14; D: TRBD2; size: few; V: TRBV7-2; J: TRBJ2-7; DNA: TGTGCCAGCAGCACACAGCGGGATTCCTACGAGCAGTACTTC; CDR3: CASSTQRDSYEQYF
length: 15; D: TRBD2; size: many; V: TRBV19; J: TRBJ2-7; DNA: TGTGCCAGTAGTAGGGGACTAGCGGGAGTGGGGGAGCAGTACTTC; CDR3: CASSRGLAGVGEQYF
length: 15; D: NA; size: NA; V: TRBV6-6; J: TRBJ2-1; DNA: TGTGCCAGCAGTGCACTAGGGAGCTCCTACAATGAGCAGTTCTTC; CDR3: CASSALGSSYNEQFF
length: 15; D: NA; size: NA; V: TRBV5-5; J: TRBJ1-5; DNA: TGTGCCAGCAGCTGGGCAGGAGGGCCTAATCAGCCCCAGCATTTT; CDR3: CASSWAGGPNQPQHF
length: 15; D: TRBD2; size: NA; V: TRBV9; J: TRBJ2-1; DNA: TGTGCCAGCAGCCCCCGACTAGCGGGAGATGATGAGCAGTTCTTC; CDR3: CASSPRLAGDDEQFF
length: 14; D: TRBD2; size: NA; V: TRBV2; J: TRBJ2-7; DNA: TGTGCCAGCAGGAGGATAGCGGGAATCTACGAGCAGTACTTC; CDR3: CASRRIAGIYEQYF
length: 15; D: NA; size: NA; V: TRBV25-1; J: TRBJ2-5; DNA: TGTGCCAGCAGTGGAGCTAAGGAGTTCCAAGAGACCCAGTACTTC; CDR3: CASSGAKEFQETQYF
length: 16; D: TRBD2; size: NA; V: TRBV5-4; J: TRBJ2-1; DNA: TGTGCCAGCAGCTCTGGACGACTAGCGTACTACAATGAGCAGTTCTTC; CDR3: CASSSGRLAYYNEQFF
length: 15; D: NA; size: NA; V: TRBV9; J: TRBJ1-3; DNA: TGTGCCAGCACATCAGGGGCCTCCTCTGGAAACACCATATATTTT; CDR3: CASTSGASSGNTIYF
length: 15; D: NA; size: many; V: TRBV6-5; J: TRBJ1-3; DNA: TGTGCCAGCAGTAGGGACCTCCTCTCTGGAAACACCATATATTTT; CDR3: CASSRDLLSGNTIYF
length: 15; D: NA; size: few; V: TRBV4-1; J: TRBJ2-7; DNA: TGCGCCAGCAGCCAAGACTCCTGGAGCTCCTACGAGCAGTACTTC; CDR3: CASSQDSWSSYEQYF
length: 14; D: NA; size: NA; V: TRBV6-6; J: TRBJ2-5; DNA: TGTGCCAGCAGTCAGGGAGGGGGTGGAGAGACCCAGTACTTC; CDR3: CASSQGGGGETQYF
length: 14; D: NA; size: NA; V: TRBV7-9; J: TRBJ2-5; DNA: TGTGCCAGCAGTAAGCCTAGCGACCAAGAGACCCAGTACTTC; CDR3: CASSKPSDQETQYF
length: 15; D: TRBD1; size: NA; V: TRBV19; J: TRBJ1-2; DNA: TGTGCCAGTAGTGACCGGACAGGGGACCACTATGGCTACACCTTC; CDR3: CASSDRTGDHYGYTF
length: 15; D: NA; size: NA; V: TRBV10-3; J: TRBJ1-3; DNA: TGTGCCATCAGTCCCCCAGACATCTCTGGAAACACCATATATTTT; CDR3: CAISPPDISGNTIYF
length: 14; D: NA; size: many; V: TRBV19; J: TRBJ1-6; DNA: TGTGCCAGTAGATCCACAGGAACAAATTCACCCCTCCACTTT; CDR3: CASRSTGTNSPLHF
length: 17; D: NA; size: NA; V: TRBV25-1; J: TRBJ2-5; DNA: TGTGCCAGCAGTGAAGGGACTCGGATCGACAGGGAAGAGACCCAGTACTTC; CDR3: CASSEGTRIDREETQYF
length: 12; D: NA; size: NA; V: TRBV11-2; J: TRBJ2-5; DNA: TGTGCCAGCAGCCCCGAGGGAGAGACCCAGTACTTC; CDR3: CASSPEGETQYF
length: 15; D: TRBD1; size: NA; V: TRBV6-5; J: TRBJ1-1; DNA: TGTGCCAGCAGGGACACTCAACAGGGGTCTTCTGAAGCTTTCTTT; CDR3: CASRDTQQGSSEAFF
length: 15; D: NA; size: NA; V: TRBV6-6; J: TRBJ2-7; DNA: TGTGCCAGCAGAACTGGATTTGGAGGGGCCTACGAGCAGTACTTC; CDR3: CASRTGFGGAYEQYF
length: 15; D: NA; size: NA; V: TRBV5-1; J: TRBJ2-2; DNA: TGCGCCAGCAGCTTTGAAGCCCCGAACACCGGGGAGCTGTTTTTT; CDR3: CASSFEAPNTGELFF
length: 13; D: TRBD1; size: NA; V: TRBV15; J: TRBJ1-2; DNA: TGTGCCTCAGGACTAGGGGGCAACTATGGCTACACCTTC; CDR3: CASGLGGNYGYTF
length: 13; D: NA; size: NA; V: TRBV5-4; J: TRBJ1-1; DNA: TGTGCCAGCAGCTTCGGTAGCCATACTGAAGCTTTCTTT; CDR3: CASSFGSHTEAFF
length: 14; D: NA; size: NA; V: TRBV28; J: TRBJ1-1; DNA: TGTGCCAGCAGTAAATCGGGGCCAAACACTGAAGCTTTCTTT; CDR3: CASSKSGPNTEAFF
length: 16; D: NA; size: NA; V: TRBV4-2; J: TRBJ1-5; DNA: TGTGCCAGCAGCCAAGGGGTCGTCGGGCGCAATCAGCCCCAGCATTTT; CDR3: CASSQGVVGRNQPQHF
length: 13; D: TRBD1; size: NA; V: TRBV29-1; J: TRBJ2-1; DNA: TGCAGCGCGGGGACAGGGGGCTTGGATGAGCAGTTCTTC; CDR3: CSAGTGGLDEQFF
length: 14; D: TRBD2; size: NA; V: TRBV5-1; J: TRBJ2-7; DNA: TGCGCCAGCAGCTTGTCTAGCGGAGACTACGAGCAGTACTTC; CDR3: CASSLSSGDYEQYF
length: 17; D: NA; size: few; V: TRBV4-2; J: TRBJ2-7; DNA: TGTGCCAGCAGCCAAATCGGGGTCGGGGACATCTCCTACGAGCAGTACTTC; CDR3: CASSQIGVGDISYEQYF
length: 15; D: TRBD2; size: NA; V: TRBV7-2; J: TRBJ2-1; DNA: TGTGCCAGCAGCTTAAGTAGCGGGTTATACAATGAGCAGTTCTTC; CDR3: CASSLSSGLYNEQFF
length: 14; D: TRBD2; size: NA; V: TRBV28; J: TRBJ2-7; DNA: TGTGCCAGCATGAAGAGCGGGGCGTCCTACGAGCAGTACTTC; CDR3: CASMKSGASYEQYF
length: 15; D: NA; size: NA; V: TRBV30; J: TRBJ2-6; DNA: TGTGCCTGGAGTGGGGTAGTGTCTGGGGCCAACGTCCTGACTTTC; CDR3: CAWSGVVSGANVLTF
length: 19; D: NA; size: NA; V: TRBV28; J: TRBJ1-3; DNA: TGTGCCAGCAGTAGGAGGCACAGGAACCGATGGCCGCCAAGAAACACCATATATTTT; CDR3: CASSRRHRNRWPPRNTIYF
length: 17; D: TRBD1; size: NA; V: TRBV19; J: TRBJ2-7; DNA: TGTGCCAGTAGTATAGGCTGGACCGGGACAGGGACCTACGAGCAGTACTTC; CDR3: CASSIGWTGTGTYEQYF
length: 14; D: NA; size: NA; V: TRBV10-3; J: TRBJ2-7; DNA: TGTGCCATCAGTGGTCAGGGTGGGTCCTACGAGCAGTACTTC; CDR3: CAISGQGGSYEQYF